This paragraph covers one TCR beta chain sequence. The data derive from a study of blood T cell repertoires in COVID-19. About the research overall: The United States, Italy and Spain were the sources of the acute and convalescent COVID-19 samples. T cells, B-cell-depleted T cells, or PBMCs supplied cDNA or gDNA.

Authors' analysis steps: Researchers report that nucleated cell counts were estimated from reference gene primer amplification. Generated by immunoSEQ multiplex PCR, the TCRdb table keeps only in-frame clones and is missing some. Clonal size and the V and J genes are those of that table, whereas D and trimming came from the DNA. The sample records approximately 150,000 clones, more than 75% being singletons. The sequence was obtained from a man aged 45-60 years who had recovered from COVID-19. Input material: peripheral blood.

The CDR3, as DNA: TGTGCCAGTAGTATAGCCGCCTGGCGCACAGATACGCAGTATTTT. Its protein product is CASSIAAWRTDTQYF. The J gene is TRBJ2-3, the V gene TRBV19; D is unresolved. Germline CDR1 LNHDA, CDR2 SQIVND (reference sequence). The CDR3 is 15 amino acids. V was clipped by 1 base and J by 1 base, with 9 bases between them.